This TCR beta chain was observed in a study of metastatic and nonmetastatic thyroid tumors. Germline V gene lookup returns CDR1 SGHAT and CDR2 FQNNGV. Trimming left V 5 bases short and J 0 bases short, with 17 bases between. The CDR3 extends over 17 amino acids. This clone has just one count. Before thyroid surgery, none of the patients had received any treatment. TCRdb re-analyzed the PCR reads through MiXCR. This sample has about 39,000 clones, with 15% to 20% found just once. The source material was tumor tissue. The TCR originated in a female donor with papillary thyroid cancer or a benign thyroid nodule (not recorded which). Some clones in this sample may be carry-over from other donors' samples. V usage is TRBV11-2 and J usage is TRBJ2-1; a possible D gene is TRBD2 (5 bases). CDR3 sequence: CASSEDERLSSYNEQFF. For the CDR3, the DNA is TGTGCCAGCAGCGAAGACGAGCGGCTTAGCTCCTACAATGAGCAGTTCTTC. Based on the CDR3 plus reference TRBV11-2 and TRBJ2-1, the full variable domain is EAGVAQSPRYKIIEKRQSVAFWCNPISGHATLYWYQQILGQGPKLLIQFQNNGVVDDSQLPKDRFSAERLKGVDSTLKIQPAKLEDSAVYLCASSEDERLSSYNEQFFGPGTRLTVL.